Below, 18 T cell receptor beta chains from the same sample are listed, as sequenced in a study of T-cell reconstitution after alpha-beta-depleted transplantation in children. TCRbeta library construction was performed incorporating unique molecular identifiers. TCRdb re-called the PCR reads through MiXCR, storing one row per CDR3 protein. The table records some 520,000 distinct CDR3 sequences, roughly 33% of them present only once. This material consisted of PBMCs from the stem cell graft donor, taken from the stem cell graft. The source is a human donor who donated a stem cell graft to a child with aplastic anemia.

This chain joins TRBV7-2 and TRBJ2-7; D may be TRBD1 (6 bases). The V gene's germline CDR1 is SGHTA and CDR2 FQGNSA. This CDR3 contains 16 residues. Trimming removed 2 bases from V and 1 base from J, with 15 bases in between. The CDR3 spells CASSLRAGDISYEQYV. The CDR3 nucleotides are TGTGCCAGCAGCTTAAGGGCAGGGGACATATCCTACGAGCAGTACGTC.

The chain is built from TRBV4-3 and TRBJ2-2, with a tentative D call TRBD2 (7 bases). The CDR3 is made up of 16 amino acids. Germline lookup yields CDR1 LGHNA and CDR2 YSLEER. V was clipped by 0 bases and J by 7 bases, with 15 bases between them. CDR3: CASSQDMGEGGGELFF. In DNA form, the CDR3 reads TGCGCCAGCAGCCAAGATATGGGGGAGGGGGGCGGGGAGCTGTTTTTT.

The genes are TRBV20-1 and TRBJ2-7, with no clear D. In germline, CDR1 is DFQATT, CDR2 SNEGSKA (reference sequence). V was pared by 3 bases and J by 4 bases, with 16 bases between. The length of the CDR3 is 14 residues. The CDR3 coding sequence is TGCAGTGCTAGTGCGGCAGGAAAGCCTTACGAGCAGTACGTC. The encoded protein is CSASAAGKPYEQYV.

This clonotype turned up a few times. The V and J genes are TRBV18 and TRBJ1-2; 9 bases map to TRBD1. The CDR3 sequence is 15 residues long. Germline V gives CDR1 KGHSH, CDR2 LQKENI. Trimming cost V 3 bases and J 3 bases; bases outside gene matches: 5. The CDR3 DNA reads as TGTGCCAGCTCACCGGGCAGACAGGGGGACTATGGCTACACCTTC. Translation: CASSPGRQGDYGYTF.

This clonotype turned up a few times. The V and J genes are TRBV5-5 and TRBJ2-1; D is perhaps TRBD2 (6 bases). CDR1 is SGHKS and CDR2 is YYEKEE in the germline V gene (reference sequence). The CDR3 consists of 15 residues. The ends were cut back, 0 bases at V and 6 bases at J, with 13 bases in the middle. CDR3 nucleotide sequence: TGTGCCAGCAGCTTGGTCGCGGGGTCTATCAATGAGCAGTTCTTC. Amino acids: CASSLVAGSINEQFF.

This clonotype was counted a few times. This chain links TRBV20-1 with TRBJ2-7; D perhaps matches TRBD2 (7 bases). This CDR3 contains 16 residues. V was cut by 5 bases and J by 1 base, with 21 bases left in between. Germline V CDR1 and CDR2: DFQATT, SNEGSKA (reference sequence). The CDR3 DNA reads TGCAGTGCTCAGAAGGGGGGGACGGACCTTTCCTACGAGCAGTACTTC. It is translated as CSAQKGGTDLSYEQYF.

CDR3: CASSPNRGTYEQYF. The CDR3 DNA reads TGTGCCAGCTCACCTAACAGGGGTACCTACGAGCAGTACTTC. The V gene is TRBV18, the J gene TRBJ2-7; TRBD1 agrees at 7 bases. The germline V gene has CDR1 KGHSH and CDR2 LQKENI. The CDR3 contains 14 residues. J was trimmed by 2 bases and V by 3 bases; bases with no gene match: 4.

The chain links TRBV5-1 to TRBJ2-1, with 7 bases that match TRBD2. V lost 4 bases, J lost 8 bases, and 21 bases stayed unmatched. Germline V lookup: CDR1 SGHRS, CDR2 YFSETQ. The CDR3 contains 18 residues. The CDR3 DNA reads TGCGCCAGCAGCCCCCAGCCTTGGGGGAGGGCCCGTGACGATGAGCAGTTCTTC. This sequence encodes CASSPQPWGRARDDEQFF.

This clonotype was counted only a few times. The chain uses TRBV18 and TRBJ1-2; no clear D gene. Germline V gene sequence: CDR1 KGHSH, CDR2 LQKENI. With 1 base removed from V and 8 bases from J, the gap between germline ends came to 14 bases. This CDR3 region has 14 residues. The CDR3 is CASSPREGPGGYTF. The CDR3 DNA reads TGTGCCAGCTCACCACGGGAAGGGCCTGGGGGCTACACCTTC.

In its sample, this clonotype was seen a few times. This chain joins TRBV12-5 and TRBJ1-4; D is undetermined. Germline loops: CDR1 LGHNT, CDR2 FRNRAP. V lost 3 bases to trimming and J lost 0 bases, with 14 bases between them. This CDR3 has 17 residues. CDR3 nucleotide sequence: TGTGCTAGTGGTTTTAGGGCCCTAGCTGCAACTAATGAAAAACTGTTTTTT. This sequence encodes CASGFRALAATNEKLFF.

This chain connects TRBV7-9 to TRBJ2-7; D call uncertain. V gave up 11 bases and J gave up 5 bases, with 7 bases separating them. The CDR3 contains 9 residues. Germline V gene data show CDR1 as SEHNR and CDR2 as FQNEAQ (reference sequence). Written as DNA, the CDR3 is TGTGCCGGTGGCGACGAGCAGTACTTC. Its translation: CAGGDEQYF.

The chain combines TRBV4-2 with TRBJ1-1; D unclear. The CDR3 runs to 15 residues. Trimming stripped 0 bases from V and 7 bases from J, with 15 bases between. Per germline, CDR1 LGHNA and CDR2 YNFKEQ. The CDR3 bases are TGTGCCAGCAGCCAAGAGCCGGGCAGAGCAAATGAAGCTTTCTTT. Protein product: CASSQEPGRANEAFF.

On this clonotype: At one of its ends the junction is not consistent with the germline gene, which may arise from a read error. The J gene is TRBJ2-1, the V gene TRBV5-6; D unclear. In germline, CDR1 is SGHDT, CDR2 YYEEEE. The length of the CDR3 is 13 residues. Here the CDR3 reads CASSLSYYYEQFF. CDR3 bases: TGTGCCAGCAGCTTGTCGTACTACTATGAGCAGTTCTTC.

This clonotype came up many times. The V and J genes are TRBV18 and TRBJ2-1; TRBD2 agrees at 12 bases. V shed 3 bases, J shed 7 bases, and the junction held 4 bases outside the gene matches. From germline, CDR1 is KGHSH and CDR2 LQKENI. This CDR3 contains 15 residues. CDR3 amino acids: CASSPTSGRGNEQFF. As DNA, the CDR3 is TGTGCCAGCTCACCGACTAGCGGGAGAGGTAATGAGCAGTTCTTC. Using reference TRBV18 and TRBJ2-1 for the parts outside the CDR3, the full variable domain is NAGVMQNPRHLVRRRGQEARLRCSPMKGHSHVYWYRQLPEEGLKFMVYLQKENIIDESGMPKERFSAEFPKEGPSILRIQQVVRGDSAAYFCASSPTSGRGNEQFFGPGTRLTVL.

This chain connects TRBV12-3 or TRBV12-4 to TRBJ2-7, with 7 positions matching TRBD2. The CDR3 runs 14 residues. Unmatched junction bases numbered 8, after V lost 6 bases and J lost 3 bases. Here the CDR3 reads CASSPGTTNYEQYF. The DNA of the CDR3 is TGTGCCAGCAGCCCCGGGACTACTAACTACGAGCAGTACTTC.

This clonotype turned up a few times. The chain is built from TRBV12-3 or TRBV12-4 and TRBJ2-1; TRBD2 matches at 7 bases. The V gene end was trimmed by 6 bases and the J gene end by 4 bases; junction bases not matched to a gene: 12. CDR3 length: 16 residues. The CDR3 DNA reads as TGTGCCAGCAGACACCACGGACTAGGACTTTACAATGAGCAGTTCTTC. This gives the protein CASRHHGLGLYNEQFF.

V usage is TRBV7-2 and J usage is TRBJ2-1; 7 bases map to TRBD2. V trimming: 2 bases; J trimming: 8 bases; junction bases outside the gene matches: 6. The germline gives CDR1 SGHTA, CDR2 FQGNSA. This CDR3 region has 14 residues. CDR3 coding DNA: TGTGCCAGCAGCTTACGGCGGGAGAGCCATGAGCAGTTCTTC. Translation gives CASSLRRESHEQFF. Using reference TRBV7-2 and TRBJ2-1 for the parts outside the CDR3, the full variable domain is GAGVSQSPSNKVTEKGKDVELRCDPISGHTALYWYRQSLGQGLEFLIYFQGNSAPDKSGLPSDRFSAERTGGSVSTLTIQRTQQEDSAVYLCASSLRRESHEQFFGPGTRLTVL.

The rearrangement links TRBV5-1 to TRBJ2-3; possibly TRBD2 for D (5 bases). CDR1 is SGHRS, CDR2 YFSETQ, per germline. CDR3 size: 14 residues. Deletions cut 1 base from V and 3 bases from J, with 9 bases between. CDR3 amino acids: CASSLSGWTDTQYF. The CDR3 DNA reads as TGCGCCAGCAGCTTGAGCGGATGGACAGATACGCAGTATTTT.